This TCR beta chain was recovered during a study of post-analysis software for immune sequencing data. Trimming took 10 bases from V and 3 from J, leaving 11 bases between them. Germline CDR1 is ENHRY and CDR2 is SYGVKD. The CDR3 is 12 residues long. Carried by the TCR beta cDNA libraries were unique molecular identifiers. TCRdb itself ran the PCR reads through MiXCR, one entry per CDR3 protein. The sample contains about 680,000 distinct CDR3 sequences, 59% of which appear only once. Study-wide results and limits: Relative to controls, patients with multiple sclerosis showed significantly lower normalized Chao1 diversity. When patients were compared with controls, 5 or 6 TRBV segments were more frequent, TRBV5-6, TRBV5-1 and TRBV20-1 among them.

The sample holds a few counts of this clonotype. Its antigen is not known. This chain joins TRBV10-3 and TRBJ2-3; D gene ambiguous. Sequencing was done on a sample of blood. The TCR sequence derives from a girl aged 2 to 10 with multiple sclerosis. DNA of the CDR3: TGTGCCAACGCTGACCAGACAGATACGCAGTATTTT. It codes for CANADQTDTQYF.